This is a list of T cell receptor beta chains from one sample in a study of blood T cell repertoires in COVID-19. Some clones are missing from TCRdb's copy, which holds only in-frame ones; the method was immunoSEQ multiplex PCR. Seen here are 200,000 to 300,000 clones, about four fifths observed once, and the top ten hold over 7.5%. Sequenced material: peripheral blood. These receptors were taken from a woman aged 80 or over with acute or convalescent COVID-19. The CDR3 runs from the conserved cysteine through the conserved F or W. A D gene is named only where the DNA matches it firmly. Not every row has a clone size; where given, it reads once, few, many or a size class.

j_gene | d_gene | v_gene | abundance | CDR3aa | CDR3nt
TRBJ1-1 | . | TRBV6-5 | . | CASSYVGSTEAFF | TGTGCCAGCAGTTACGTAGGGAGCACTGAAGCTTTCTTT
TRBJ1-6 | . | TRBV27 | . | CASSLDRLGSPLHF | TGTGCCAGCAGTTTAGACCGTCTAGGCTCACCCCTCCACTTT
TRBJ1-2 | . | TRBV28 | . | CASSSPREGLHYGYTF | TGTGCCAGCAGTTCCCCCAGGGAGGGCCTGCACTATGGCTACACCTTC
TRBJ1-1 | TRBD1 | TRBV12-3/TRBV12-4 | . | CASSRDRATEAFF | TGTGCCAGCAGCCGGGACAGGGCCACTGAAGCTTTCTTT
TRBJ2-7 | . | TRBV5-1 | . | CASSLLSGGTYEQYF | TGCGCCAGCAGCTTGCTAAGTGGGGGGACCTACGAGCAGTACTTC
TRBJ2-7 | . | TRBV2 | . | CASTRAGGKGAYEQYF | TGTGCCAGCACCCGCGCCGGAGGGAAGGGTGCCTACGAGCAGTACTTC
TRBJ1-5 | . | TRBV7-8 | . | CASSLALGVGQPQHF | TGTGCCAGCAGCTTAGCGTTAGGGGTTGGTCAGCCCCAGCATTTT
TRBJ1-2 | . | TRBV5-1 | . | CASSPGVYGYTF | TGCGCCAGCAGCCCGGGAGTTTATGGCTACACCTTC
TRBJ2-5 | . | TRBV18 | . | CASSQGVAETQYF | TGTGCCAGCTCCCAAGGGGTAGCAGAGACCCAGTACTTC
TRBJ2-1 | TRBD2 | TRBV5-1 | . | CASSPGTSGGANEQFF | TGCGCCAGCAGCCCGGGGACTAGCGGGGGGGCAAATGAGCAGTTCTTC
TRBJ2-1 | . | TRBV6-5 | . | CASSYLQKNNEQFF | TGTGCCAGCAGTTACCTCCAGAAGAACAATGAGCAGTTCTTC
TRBJ1-3 | . | TRBV2 | . | CASSEGGVGDSGNTIYF | TGTGCCAGCAGTGAGGGAGGTGTGGGGGACTCTGGAAACACCATATATTTT
TRBJ2-1 | TRBD1 | TRBV5-1 | . | CASSFWDRGLDEQFF | TGCGCCAGCAGCTTTTGGGACAGGGGGCTGGATGAGCAGTTCTTC
TRBJ1-2 | . | TRBV7-2 | . | CASSLDRLLYGYTF | TGTGCCAGCAGCTTAGACCGACTGCTCTATGGCTACACCTTC
TRBJ1-6 | . | TRBV27 | . | CASSLRVPYNSPLHF | TGTGCCAGCAGTTTGAGGGTTCCCTATAATTCACCCCTCCACTTT
TRBJ1-2 | TRBD1 | TRBV19 | . | CASTNPTGQLYGYTF | TGTGCCAGTACTAATCCGACGGGACAGCTCTATGGCTACACCTTC
TRBJ2-3 | TRBD2 | TRBV25-1 | . | CASRSSGGGDTQYF | TGTGCCAGCAGGTCTAGCGGGGGGGGAGATACGCAGTATTTT
TRBJ1-5 | . | TRBV19 | . | CASNTGQHNQPQHF | TGTGCCAGTAACACTGGACAGCATAATCAGCCCCAGCATTTT
TRBJ1-3 | . | TRBV27 | . | CASSFSLVGLSGNTIYF | TGTGCCAGCAGTTTCTCCTTGGTTGGCCTCTCTGGAAACACCATATATTTT
TRBJ1-6 | TRBD1 | TRBV2 | . | CASSDGGQELFNSPLHF | TGTGCCAGCAGTGATGGTGGACAGGAACTGTTTAATTCACCCCTCCACTTT
TRBJ2-6 | . | TRBV3-1/TRBV3-2 | . | CASSQRGRGVGANVLTF | TGTGCCAGCAGCCAACGGGGCAGGGGAGTTGGGGCCAACGTCCTGACTTTC
TRBJ1-3 | . | TRBV10-3 | few | CAAKLSAGNTIYF | TGTGCCGCCAAACTGTCAGCGGGAAACACCATATATTTT